The sequence of this T cell receptor (beta chain) was determined in a study of blood T cell repertoires in COVID-19. Across the whole study: PBMCs, B-cell-depleted T cells, or T cells were the source of the cDNA or gDNA that made up the material.

V was shortened by 2 bases and J by 4 bases, with 9 bases between the two germline ends. Germline assignment: CDR1 SGHTA and CDR2 FQGNSA. The CDR3 contains 14 residues. Clones were sequenced by immunoSEQ multiplex PCR, and TCRdb holds only the in-frame ones, with some missing. The sample lists 110,000 to 150,000 clones; approximately 89% were seen once. J is TRBJ1-3 and V is TRBV7-2; D may be TRBD1 (5 bases). The sample taken for sequencing was peripheral blood. The TCR originated in a woman between 45 and 60 years old with acute or convalescent COVID-19. The CDR3 bases are TGTGCCAGCAGCTTAAATCCAGGGGGAAACACCATATATTTT. It is translated as CASSLNPGGNTIYF.